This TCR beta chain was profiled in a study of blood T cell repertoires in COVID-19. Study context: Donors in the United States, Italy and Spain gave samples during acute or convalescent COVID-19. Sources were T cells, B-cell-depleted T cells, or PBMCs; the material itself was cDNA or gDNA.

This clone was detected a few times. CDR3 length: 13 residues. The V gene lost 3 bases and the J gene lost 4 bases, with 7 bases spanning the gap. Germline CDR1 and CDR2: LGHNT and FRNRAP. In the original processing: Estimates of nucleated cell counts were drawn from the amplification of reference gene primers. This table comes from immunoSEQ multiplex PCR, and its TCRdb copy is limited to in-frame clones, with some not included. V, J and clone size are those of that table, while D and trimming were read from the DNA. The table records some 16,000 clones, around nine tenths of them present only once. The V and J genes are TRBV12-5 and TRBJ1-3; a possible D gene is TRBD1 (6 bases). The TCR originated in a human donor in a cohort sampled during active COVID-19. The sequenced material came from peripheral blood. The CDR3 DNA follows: TGTGCTAGTGGTTTCGACAGGGGAAACACCATATATTTT. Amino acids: CASGFDRGNTIYF.